This T cell receptor (beta chain) originates from a study of T cells after posttransplantation cyclophosphamide. Study-wide points: Donor-recipient repertoire similarity was low at 1-2 months, rising over year one. TRB overlap between skin or GI tissue T cells and blood was limited. Recipient CMV seropositivity and CMV reactivation strongly tracked TRB clonality.

Sampled 1 year posttransplant, controls received myeloablative marrow transplants, methotrexate and a calcineurin inhibitor. Comment on this clone: What it binds is unknown.

Measured with immunoSEQ multiplex PCR; TCRdb has only the in-frame clones, and not every one. The sample shows about 20,000 clones, roughly 90% of them seen only once. The input for sequencing was PBMCs, taken after an allogeneic stem cell transplant with a calcineurin inhibitor and methotrexate. The origin of this receptor is a female patient aged 50-59 years who received an allogeneic stem cell transplant from an unrelated donor, was CMV-positive, and had chronic GVHD only. The graft donor may be the source of some T cells.

Here the CDR3 DNA reads TGTGCCAGCAGCCGCGGACAGGGGGCAAACACCGGGGAGCTGTTTTTT. As protein: CASSRGQGANTGELFF. The chain is built from TRBV13 and TRBJ2-2; TRBD1 matches 11 bases. Germline V CDR1 and CDR2: PRHDT, FYEKMQ (reference sequence). This CDR3 region has 16 residues. With 5 bases clipped from V and 2 bases from J, the junction kept 4 bases outside the gene matches.